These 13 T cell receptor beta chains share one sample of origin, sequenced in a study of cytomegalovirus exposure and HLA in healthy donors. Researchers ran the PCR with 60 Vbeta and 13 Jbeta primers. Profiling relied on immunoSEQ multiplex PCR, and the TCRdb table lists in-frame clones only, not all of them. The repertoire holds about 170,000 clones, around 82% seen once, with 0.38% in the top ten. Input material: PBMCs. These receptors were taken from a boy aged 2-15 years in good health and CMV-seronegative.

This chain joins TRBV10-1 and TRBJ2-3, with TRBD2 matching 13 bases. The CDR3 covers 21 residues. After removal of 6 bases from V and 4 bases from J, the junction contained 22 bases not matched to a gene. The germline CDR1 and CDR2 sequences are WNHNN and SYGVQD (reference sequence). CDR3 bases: TGCGCCAGCAGCCAACGCCTTTGGACTAGCGGGAGCGCCGCGACTCCAGATACGCAGTATTTT. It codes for CASSQRLWTSGSAATPDTQYF.

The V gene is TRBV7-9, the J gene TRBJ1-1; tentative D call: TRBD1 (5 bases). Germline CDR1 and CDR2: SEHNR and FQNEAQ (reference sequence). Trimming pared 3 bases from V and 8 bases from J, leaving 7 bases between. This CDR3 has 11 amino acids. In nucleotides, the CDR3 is TGTGCCAGCAGCTTCCGGACAGAAGCTTTCTTT. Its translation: CASSFRTEAFF.

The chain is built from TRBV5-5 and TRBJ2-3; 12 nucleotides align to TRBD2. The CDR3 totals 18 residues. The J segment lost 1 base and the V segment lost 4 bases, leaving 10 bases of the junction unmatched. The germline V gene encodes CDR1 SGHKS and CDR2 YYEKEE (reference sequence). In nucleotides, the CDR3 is TGTGCCAGCAGCCCGATGACTAGCGGGAGTGATGGCACAGATACGCAGTATTTT. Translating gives CASSPMTSGSDGTDTQYF. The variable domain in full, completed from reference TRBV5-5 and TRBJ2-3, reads DAGVTQSPTHLIKTRGQQVTLRCSPISGHKSVSWYQQVLGQGPQFIFQYYEKEERGRGNFPDRFSARQFPNYSSELNVNALLLGDSALYLCASSPMTSGSDGTDTQYFGPGTRLTVL.

CDR3 sequence reads: CASSARLAGYASGQFF. The CDR3, as DNA: TGTGCCAGCAGCGCCCGACTAGCGGGATACGCTAGCGGGCAGTTCTTC. The rearrangement links TRBV7-6 to TRBJ2-1; TRBD2 agrees at 11 bases. V was pared by 5 bases and J by 12 bases, with 15 bases of the junction left unmatched. The CDR3 covers 16 residues. CDR1 and CDR2 from the germline V gene are SGHVS and FNYEAQ.

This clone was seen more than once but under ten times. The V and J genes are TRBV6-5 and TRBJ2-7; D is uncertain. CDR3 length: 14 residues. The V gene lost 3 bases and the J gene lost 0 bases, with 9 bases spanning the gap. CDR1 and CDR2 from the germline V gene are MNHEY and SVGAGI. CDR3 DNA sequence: TGTGCCAGCAGTTATTCTCCGGGCTCCTACGAGCAGTACTTC. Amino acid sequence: CASSYSPGSYEQYF.

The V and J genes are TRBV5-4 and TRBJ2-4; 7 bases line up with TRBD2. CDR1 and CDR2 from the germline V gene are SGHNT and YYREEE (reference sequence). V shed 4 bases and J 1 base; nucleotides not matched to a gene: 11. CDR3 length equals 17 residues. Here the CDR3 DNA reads TGTGCCAGCAGCACCCAAGTTACTAGCGTTGCCAAAAACATTCAGTACTTC. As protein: CASSTQVTSVAKNIQYF.

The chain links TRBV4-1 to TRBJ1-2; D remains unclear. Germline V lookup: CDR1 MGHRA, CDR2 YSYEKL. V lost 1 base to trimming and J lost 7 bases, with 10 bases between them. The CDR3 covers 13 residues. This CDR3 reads CASSQVGGVGYTF. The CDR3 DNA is TGCGCCAGCAGCCAAGTAGGAGGAGTTGGCTACACCTTC.

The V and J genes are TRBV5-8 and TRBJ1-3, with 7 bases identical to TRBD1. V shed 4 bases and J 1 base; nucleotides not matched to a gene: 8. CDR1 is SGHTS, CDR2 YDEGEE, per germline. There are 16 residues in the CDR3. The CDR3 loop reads CASSPGQRLSGNTIYF. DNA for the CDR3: TGTGCCAGCAGCCCGGGACAGCGGCTTTCTGGAAACACCATATATTTT.

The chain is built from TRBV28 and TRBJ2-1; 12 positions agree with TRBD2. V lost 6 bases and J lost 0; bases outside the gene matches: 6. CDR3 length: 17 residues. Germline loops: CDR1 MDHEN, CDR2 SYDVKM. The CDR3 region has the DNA TGTGCCAGCAGGGGGACTAGCGGGCGAGTCTCCTACAATGAGCAGTTCTTC. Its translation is CASRGTSGRVSYNEQFF.

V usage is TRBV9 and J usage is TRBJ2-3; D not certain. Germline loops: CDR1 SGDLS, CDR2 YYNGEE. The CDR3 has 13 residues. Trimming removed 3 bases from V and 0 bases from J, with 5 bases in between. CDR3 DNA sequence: TGTGCCAGCAGCGGCGGTAGCACAGATACGCAGTATTTT. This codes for CASSGGSTDTQYF. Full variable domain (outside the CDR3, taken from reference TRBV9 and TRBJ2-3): DSGVTQTPKHLITATGQRVTLRCSPRSGDLSVYWYQQSLDQGLQFLIQYYNGEERAKGNILERFSAQQFPDLHSELNLSSLELGDSALYFCASSGGSTDTQYFGPGTRLTVL.

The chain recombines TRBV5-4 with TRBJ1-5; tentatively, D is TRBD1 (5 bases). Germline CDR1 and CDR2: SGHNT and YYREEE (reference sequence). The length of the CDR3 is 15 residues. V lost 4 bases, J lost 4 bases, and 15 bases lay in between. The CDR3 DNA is TGTGCCAGCAGCCTCGTCCCTGGGGGGAATCAGCCCCAGCATTTT. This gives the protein CASSLVPGGNQPQHF.

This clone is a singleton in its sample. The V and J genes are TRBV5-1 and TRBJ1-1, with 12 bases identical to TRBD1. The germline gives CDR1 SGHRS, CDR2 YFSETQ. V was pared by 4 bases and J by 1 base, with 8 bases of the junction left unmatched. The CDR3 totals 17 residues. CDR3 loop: CASSPGTGGYRNTEAFF. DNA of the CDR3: TGCGCCAGCAGCCCGGGGACAGGGGGCTACAGGAACACTGAAGCTTTCTTT. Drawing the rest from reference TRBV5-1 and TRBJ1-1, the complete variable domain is KAGVTQTPRYLIKTRGQQVTLSCSPISGHRSVSWYQQTPGQGLQFLFEYFSETQRNKGNFPGRFSGRQFSNSRSEMNVSTLELGDSALYLCASSPGTGGYRNTEAFFGQGTRLTVV.

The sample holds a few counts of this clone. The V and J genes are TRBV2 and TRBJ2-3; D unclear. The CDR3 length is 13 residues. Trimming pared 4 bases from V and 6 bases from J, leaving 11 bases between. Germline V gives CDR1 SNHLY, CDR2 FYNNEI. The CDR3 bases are TGTGCCAGCAGTGCTCGGCAGGCCGATACGCAGTATTTT. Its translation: CASSARQADTQYF.